The clone carrying this T cell receptor beta chain was seen a few times. This sample was included in a study of blood T cell repertoires in COVID-19. Study overall: The study drew acute and convalescent COVID-19 samples from the United States, Italy and Spain. Nucleic acid was either cDNA or gDNA, and it came from T cells, B-cell-depleted T cells, or PBMCs.

In the authors' workflow: For nucleated cells, counts were estimated from reference gene primer amplification. The table came from immunoSEQ multiplex PCR; TCRdb's copy has only in-frame clones and leaves some out. The V and J calls and clone size come from that table; D and trimming were worked out from the DNA. The table lists 80,000 to 95,000 clones, around 85% of them singletons. The sequenced sample consisted of peripheral blood. This receptor was obtained from a woman between 65 and 79 years old with acute or convalescent COVID-19.

This CDR3 is CASSALRGKEETQYF. DNA of the CDR3: TGCGCCAGCAGTGCTTTGAGGGGGAAGGAAGAGACCCAGTACTTC. The chain has TRBV10-1 and TRBJ2-5, with D perhaps matching TRBD1 (6 bases). CDR1 is WNHNN and CDR2 is SYGVQD in the germline V gene (reference sequence). This CDR3 region has 15 residues. V lost 4 bases and J 3 bases, leaving 15 bases between the germline ends.